What follows are 15 T cell receptor beta chains derived from one specimen sequenced in a study of post-analysis software for immune sequencing data. Notes on the study in general: A handful of TRBV segments occurring more often in patients than controls included TRBV5-6, TRBV5-1 and TRBV20-1.

Their cognate antigens are unknown. Included in the TCR beta cDNA libraries were unique molecular identifiers. Via MiXCR, TCRdb re-called the PCR reads, giving one row per CDR3 protein. The sample lists hundreds of thousands of distinct CDR3 sequences, roughly 45% occurring once. The specimen was blood. These receptors all come from a girl aged 5-17 years with multiple sclerosis.

The rearrangement uses TRBV29-1 and TRBJ1-1; D call uncertain. V gave up 4 bases and J gave up 1 base, with 7 bases separating them. The CDR3 totals 12 residues. Germline V gene sequence: CDR1 SQVTM, CDR2 ANQGSEA. The CDR3 DNA sequence: TGCAGCGTTGGCAGGCCGAACACTGAAGCTTTCTTT. Encoded protein: CSVGRPNTEAFF.

The CDR3 sequence is CASSPDGGSHQPQHF. The DNA for the CDR3 is TGCGCCAGCAGCCCCGATGGGGGATCGCATCAGCCCCAGCATTTT. The chain couples TRBV5-1 to TRBJ1-5, with D possibly being TRBD1 (5 bases). With 4 bases removed from V and 5 bases from J, the gap between germline ends came to 16 bases. The CDR3 is made up of 15 amino acids. Germline loops: CDR1 SGHRS, CDR2 YFSETQ.

The chain has TRBV15 and TRBJ1-1, with no clear D. This CDR3 spans 14 amino acids. Between the trimmed V and J ends, which lost 5 bases and 4 bases, there was a span of 14 bases. Germline assignment: CDR1 LNHNV and CDR2 YYDKDF (reference sequence). CDR3 amino acids: CATSGVGGITEAFF. Here the CDR3 DNA reads TGTGCCACCAGCGGAGTGGGAGGGATCACTGAAGCTTTCTTT.

On this clonotype: Germline is not matched at one junction end, which may reflect a read error. The rearrangement links TRBV12-3 or TRBV12-4 to TRBJ2-7; 7 bases are a match to TRBD1. The CDR3 contains 13 residues. As DNA, the CDR3 is TGTGTCAGCAGTTTAGACAGGGTCTACGAGCAGTACTTC. Translating gives CVSSLDRVYEQYF.

On this clonotype: Given a much more abundant clone one base away, this may be a read error. The chain carries TRBV7-3 and TRBJ2-1; D not certain. This CDR3 has 15 amino acids. V shed 2 bases and J shed 2 bases, with 10 bases lying between them. The germline gives CDR1 SGHTA, CDR2 FQGTGA. In DNA, the CDR3 is TGTGCCAGCAGCTTAGCGCCGGCTCCCTACAATGAGCAGTTCTTC. Protein product: CASSLAPAPYNEQFF.

The J gene is TRBJ2-1, the V gene TRBV12-3 or TRBV12-4; 14 nucleotides line up with TRBD2. The CDR3 is 20 residues long. The V segment lost 2 bases and the J segment 10 bases; nucleotides outside the gene matches: 19. In DNA form, the CDR3 reads TGTGCCAGCAGTTTAATCGCTCGGGGACTAGCGGGAGCCCTTACCGGGGAGCAGTTCTTC. This gives the protein CASSLIARGLAGALTGEQFF.

This clonotype was seen only once. The chain is built from TRBV7-9 and TRBJ2-5; TRBD2 agrees at 7 bases. This CDR3 has 15 residues. Germline V gives CDR1 SEHNR, CDR2 FQNEAQ (reference sequence). Trimming removed 4 bases from V and 3 bases from J; junction bases left unmatched: 8. The CDR3 region has the DNA TGTGCCAGCAGCTCGGTTGGACGGGGGGAAGAGACCCAGTACTTC. Translating it yields CASSSVGRGEETQYF.

V and J are TRBV28 and TRBJ1-5; maybe TRBD1 (5 bases). Germline values: CDR1 MDHEN, CDR2 SYDVKM. The CDR3 length is 16 residues. V shed 3 bases and J shed 5 bases, with 17 bases lying between them. The CDR3 region has the DNA TGTGCCAGCAGTTTGGCGCAGGGTGGGGGGGATCAGCCCCAGCATTTT. Translated: CASSLAQGGGDQPQHF.

The rearrangement joins TRBV12-3 or TRBV12-4 to TRBJ2-7, with unresolved D. This CDR3 is built from 14 residues. V shed 5 bases and J shed 0 bases, with 11 bases lying between them. The CDR3: CASSPTDSSYEQYF. As DNA, the CDR3 is TGTGCCAGCAGTCCGACGGATAGCTCCTACGAGCAGTACTTC.

This clonotype was observed a handful of times. This sequence joins TRBV7-6 and TRBJ2-3, with 9 bases lining up with TRBD2. The V and J ends lost 4 bases and 9 bases, in that order; junction bases with no gene match: 17. The CDR3 has 17 residues. Germline V lookup: CDR1 SGHVS, CDR2 FNYEAQ. The CDR3 protein is CASSSQLGGRGTGTQYF. CDR3 bases: TGTGCCAGCAGCTCCCAACTAGGCGGGAGGGGAACAGGGACGCAGTATTTT.

J is TRBJ2-7 and V is TRBV5-1, with TRBD1 as a possible D gene (6 bases). There are 15 residues in the CDR3. Trimming removed 0 bases from V and 3 bases from J, with 13 bases in between. Germline CDR1 SGHRS, CDR2 YFSETQ. The CDR3 nucleotides read TGCGCCAGCAGCTTGGTAACAGGGAGAAGCTACGAGCAGTACTTC. Translating it yields CASSLVTGRSYEQYF.

Only a few counts were recorded for this clonotype. This chain links TRBV7-9 with TRBJ1-2; 10 nucleotides align to TRBD1. The germline CDR1 and CDR2 sequences are SEHNR and FQNEAQ (reference sequence). V was pared by 4 bases and J by 7 bases, with 9 bases of the junction left unmatched. The CDR3 consists of 15 residues. CDR3 region: CASSSRQGAVVGYTF. Here the CDR3 DNA reads TGTGCCAGCAGCTCCCGACAGGGGGCCGTGGTTGGCTACACCTTC. Filled out from reference TRBV7-9 and TRBJ1-2, the complete variable domain reads DTGVSQNPRHKITKRGQNVTFRCDPISEHNRLYWYRQTLGQGPEFLTYFQNEAQLEKSRLLSDRFSAERPKGSFSTLEIQRTEQGDSAMYLCASSSRQGAVVGYTFGSGTRLTVV.

J is TRBJ1-5 and V is TRBV15, with D unclear. V was cut by 8 bases and J by 4 bases, with 12 bases left in between. This CDR3 comprises 13 residues. The V gene's germline CDR1 is LNHNV and CDR2 YYDKDF (reference sequence). The CDR3 is CATGVGSNQPQHF. CDR3 DNA: TGTGCCACCGGGGTGGGGTCTAATCAGCCCCAGCATTTT.

The chain carries TRBV7-3 and TRBJ2-5, with 15 bases matching TRBD2. The CDR3 has 16 residues. Trimming removed 3 bases from V and 3 bases from J; junction bases left unmatched: 2. Germline assignment: CDR1 SGHTA and CDR2 FQGTGA. CDR3 loop: CASSFRTSGGEETQYF. CDR3 in DNA: TGTGCCAGCAGCTTTAGGACTAGCGGGGGGGAAGAGACCCAGTACTTC.

The chain combines TRBV4-1 with TRBJ2-5, with D possibly matching TRBD2 (5 bases). The J call may not be correct, given that the DNA end is closer to TRBJ2-7. This CDR3 comprises 16 residues. Germline V gene data show CDR1 as MGHRA and CDR2 as YSYEKL. The CDR3: CASSQENAAGLDEQYF. CDR3 nucleotide sequence: TGCGCCAGCAGCCAAGAAAACGCGGCAGGACTGGACGAGCAGTACTTC.